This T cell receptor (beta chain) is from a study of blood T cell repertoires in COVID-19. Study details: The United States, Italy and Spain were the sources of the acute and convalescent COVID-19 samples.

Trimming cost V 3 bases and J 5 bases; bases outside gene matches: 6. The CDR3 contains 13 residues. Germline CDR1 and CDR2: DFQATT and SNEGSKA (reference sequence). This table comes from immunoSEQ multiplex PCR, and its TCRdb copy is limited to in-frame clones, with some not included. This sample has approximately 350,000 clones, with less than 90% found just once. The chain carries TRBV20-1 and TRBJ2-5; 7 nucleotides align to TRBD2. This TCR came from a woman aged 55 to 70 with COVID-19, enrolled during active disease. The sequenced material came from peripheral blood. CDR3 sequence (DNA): TGCAGTGCTAGTCGGGGGGTTCGGGAGACCCAGTACTTC. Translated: CSASRGVRETQYF.